This T cell receptor beta chain derives from a study of early T cells in non-severe SARS-CoV-2 infection (dated by TCRdb to the early 2020s). Describing the broader study: Bulk RNA from unsorted whole blood was used for TCR sequencing, so alpha and beta chains could not be paired.

Of note for this clonotype: Its binding antigen is unknown. One base away there is no much larger clone; base qualities are not given.

Here is what the overall study found, with its caveats: VDJdb matching was skewed toward anti-spike CD8 responses and likely underestimated virus-specific expansions, missing private and CD4 specificities.

A case-control design nested within a healthcare worker cohort in London, UK, was used, with weekly nasopharyngeal swab PCR tests and blood sampling performed. Between 23 and 31 March 2020, the week of the UK lockdown, healthcare workers were enrolled and then followed up weekly for as long as 16 weeks. To prepare the library, 5' RACE was applied. TCRdb records NextSeq 500 as the sequencer. Unique molecular identifiers were attached to individual cDNA molecules in the TCR library protocol so that sequencing error and PCR bias could be corrected. Both TCR alpha and beta chains were sequenced, and tight co-correlation was observed between alpha and beta sequence abundances in each sample. The authors' analysis ran thus. V gene, J gene and CDR3 annotation of TCR sequences was performed with Decombinator V4. TCRs were defined as expanded if a significant change between any two time points was detected under a Poisson model with p below 0.0001. TCR abundances were normalised to the total number of TCRs sequenced in each sample and reported as counts per million. A search of VDJdb, accessed on 1 November 2021, was run for TCRs annotated to CMV, EBV and SARS-CoV-2, with TCRs annotated for multiple antigens excluded. TCRdb reran the public reads through fastp at Q25 and MiXCR, keeping productive beta chains. Each record represents a unique CDR3 protein, reported with the most common genes and DNA among its rows. TCRdb's processing, not the authors' own work, is the source of the V and J calls. Recorded for this sample are around 25,000 distinct CDR3 sequences; around 3.9% of them occurred a single time. Around 4.3% of the sample is taken by the ten largest.

Material: whole blood. This clonotype originated in an adult who was a healthcare worker with PCR-confirmed SARS-CoV-2 infection or an uninfected control (not recorded which).

The CDR3 protein is CASSLTGTNTGELFF. The nucleotide sequence reads TGCGCCAGCAGCCTAACGGGTACAAACACCGGGGAGCTGTTTTTT. The V and J segments used are TRBV5-1 and TRBJ2-2, with no confident D gene call. Cut back by 4 bases and 2 bases, the V and J ends lie 12 bases apart. The germline V gene yields SGHRS for CDR1 and YFSETQ for CDR2. The CDR3 contains 15 residues, cysteine and phenylalanine counted. CDR3 DNA is the only sequence kept; it has 45 bases, read in frame from the first base.